Below are 22 T cell receptor beta chains sequenced from a single sample in a study of Graves' ophthalmopathy and Graves' hyperthyroidism. As the template, RNA transcripts were used to amplify TCR beta CDR3 regions. First-round RT-PCR with HTBI primers preceded a second-round multiplex PCR. TCRdb re-called the multiplex PCR reads with MiXCR, one entry per CDR3 protein. In the table there are a few hundred thousand distinct CDR3 sequences, about 40% of which are singletons. The material sequenced was peripheral blood or thyroid tissue (not recorded which). The source is an adult man with Graves' hyperthyroidism.

This clonotype was detected many times. The junction departs from the called germline gene at one end, perhaps through a read error. J is TRBJ1-1 and V is TRBV6-1; possibly TRBD1 for D (5 bases). The V gene's germline CDR1 is MNHNS and CDR2 SASEGT. The CDR3 has 11 residues. CDR3 bases: TGTGCCAGCAGCGGGGACCTTGTGGAAGTTTTT. It yields the protein CASSGDLVEVF.

With regard to this clonotype: One base away lies a much larger clone, so this may be a sequencing read error. The CDR3 does not close with the conserved phenylalanine or tryptophan, likely indicating a read error. V is TRBV7-3 and J is TRBJ1-2; tentative D call: TRBD1 (5 bases). CDR1 is SGHTA, CDR2 FQGTGA, per germline. Deletions cut 8 bases from V and 6 bases from J, with 16 bases between. This CDR3 spans 13 amino acids. The CDR3 reads CASGQGDGNGYTL. The CDR3 bases are TGTGCCAGCGGGCAGGGTGACGGCAATGGCTACACCCTC.

In this sample, this clonotype turned up many times. The rearrangement joins TRBV6-6 to TRBJ1-2; D unclear. CDR1 and CDR2 (germline): MNHNY, SVGAGI (reference sequence). The length of the CDR3 is 12 residues. With 8 bases removed from V and 8 bases from J, the gap between germline ends came to 15 bases. This chain's CDR3 is CASASLQGGYTF. CDR3 sequence (DNA): TGTGCCAGCGCTAGCCTCCAAGGCGGCTACACCTTC.

In this sample, this clonotype turned up many times. The CDR3 loop reads CSAILDGNTGELFF. CDR3 nucleotides: TGCAGCGCCATCTTGGATGGGAACACCGGGGAGCTGTTTTTT. This chain joins TRBV29-1 and TRBJ2-2; no clear D. Looked up from germline, CDR1 is SQVTM and CDR2 is ANQGSEA. The CDR3 contains 14 residues. V lost 7 bases and J 1 base, leaving 13 bases between the germline ends.

The chain employs TRBV5-1 and TRBJ1-1; 7 nucleotides line up with TRBD1. After removal of 0 bases from V and 7 bases from J, the junction contained 9 bases not matched to a gene. The CDR3 length is 15 residues. The germline V gene has CDR1 SGHRS and CDR2 YFSETQ. The CDR3 DNA reads as TGCGCCAGCAGCTTGGGCAGGGGGATGGGGTATGAAGCTTTCTTT. Translated: CASSLGRGMGYEAFF.

V gene TRBV28 combines with J gene TRBJ1-2, with 8 bases matching TRBD1. The CDR3 covers 18 residues. Germline V gene lookup returns CDR1 MDHEN and CDR2 SYDVKM. The V segment lost 6 bases and the J segment 2 bases; nucleotides outside the gene matches: 17. CDR3 sequence: CASRNSFLRDRKNYGYTF. The CDR3 DNA follows: TGTGCCAGCAGGAATTCATTCCTTCGGGACAGGAAGAACTATGGCTACACCTTC.

This clonotype has a handful of counts. The rearrangement uses TRBV7-3 and TRBJ2-2; 7 bases fit TRBD2. This CDR3 has 19 amino acids. Germline CDR1 reads SGHTA; CDR2 reads FQGTGA. After removal of 0 bases from V and 0 bases from J, the junction contained 10 bases not matched to a gene. The CDR3 coding sequence is TGTGCCAGCAGCTTAACCCCCAGCGGGATAGATACGAACACCGGGGAGCTGTTTTTT. It translates to CASSLTPSGIDTNTGELFF.

This sequence joins TRBV19 and TRBJ2-7, with 10 bases lining up with TRBD2. This CDR3 comprises 15 residues. Trimming at V came to 3 bases and at J to 0 bases, leaving 2 bases not matched to a gene. Germline V gene lookup returns CDR1 LNHDA and CDR2 SQIVND (reference sequence). CDR3 bases: TGTGCCAGTAGTATCTCTAGCGGGGGCTCCTACGAGCAGTACTTC. It is translated as CASSISSGGSYEQYF.

The V and J genes are TRBV7-3 and TRBJ2-7; TRBD1 might be the D (6 bases). This CDR3 comprises 13 residues. The germline gives CDR1 SGHTA, CDR2 FQGTGA. V was shortened by 0 bases and J by 6 bases, with 9 bases between the two germline ends. DNA of the CDR3: TGTGCCAGCAGCTTAACGAGAGGGGGCGAGCAGTACTTC. Protein product: CASSLTRGGEQYF.

V and J are TRBV10-3 and TRBJ1-5; unclear D gene. Germline-derived CDR1 and CDR2 are ENHRY and SYGVKD. Trimming removed 2 bases at V and 15 bases at J, with 5 bases between. This CDR3 contains 9 residues. The CDR3 DNA follows: TGTGCCATCAGTGAGCCGAGGCATTTT. Protein: CAISEPRHF.

With regard to this clonotype: The CDR3 does not close with the conserved phenylalanine or tryptophan, likely indicating a read error. No DNA is shown, since the ends of the CDR3 on it are uncertain; the CDR3 is the one TCRdb lists. The chain links TRBV7-9 to TRBJ2-2; no DNA check was done on the table's D call, TRBD1. From germline, CDR1 is SEHNR and CDR2 FQNEAQ (reference sequence). The CDR3 has 9 amino acids, counting both end residues. The CDR3 spells CASSPGLRQ.

This clonotype was seen many times. V usage is TRBV6-5 and J usage is TRBJ1-2; D unclear. Trimming took off 5 bases at V and 8 bases at J, with 21 bases between the two ends. This CDR3 is built from 15 residues. Germline V gene sequence: CDR1 MNHEY, CDR2 SVGAGI. CDR3 protein: CASSVLRQASGGYTF. The DNA of the CDR3 is TGTGCCAGCAGTGTTCTTAGGCAGGCATCGGGGGGCTACACCTTC.

The genes are TRBV29-1 and TRBJ2-3; TRBD2 aligns across 10 bases. The CDR3 is 13 amino acids. The ends lost 7 bases at V and 3 bases at J; junction bases unmatched: 4. CDR1 SQVTM and CDR2 ANQGSEA come from the germline V gene. CDR3 protein: CSALLAGTDTQYF. The CDR3 DNA reads TGCAGCGCCCTACTAGCGGGGACAGATACGCAGTATTTT.

The rearrangement uses TRBV10-3 and TRBJ1-1; 10 nucleotides align to TRBD1. The J segment lost 4 bases and the V segment lost 10 bases, leaving 12 bases of the junction unmatched. There are 15 residues in the CDR3. Per the germline V gene, CDR1 is ENHRY and CDR2 is SYGVKD. The CDR3 spells CASSQPGTGVTEAFF. CDR3 coding DNA: TGTGCCAGCAGCCAGCCCGGGACAGGGGTCACTGAAGCTTTCTTT.

The V gene is TRBV2, the J gene TRBJ1-2, with 8 bases identical to TRBD1. The CDR3 runs to 13 residues. The ends lost 5 bases at V and 8 bases at J; junction bases unmatched: 7. Germline loops: CDR1 SNHLY, CDR2 FYNNEI. The CDR3 DNA reads as TGTGCCAGCAGTAGGACAGGGTCTGGAGGCTACACCTTC. Translation: CASSRTGSGGYTF.

The rearrangement joins TRBV7-6 to TRBJ2-5; TRBD2 agrees at 10 bases. Germline lookup yields CDR1 SGHVS and CDR2 FNYEAQ. The CDR3 runs to 16 residues. V was pared by 2 bases and J by 5 bases, with 8 bases of the junction left unmatched. CDR3 sequence (DNA): TGTGCCAGCAGCTTATTCGCTAGCGGGAGTTCCGAGACCCAGTACTTC. Translated, it gives CASSLFASGSSETQYF.

There are many counts of this clonotype. The junction departs from germline at one end; a sequencing error may be responsible. V usage is TRBV25-1 and J usage is TRBJ2-7; 10 nucleotides align to TRBD2. The CDR3 totals 16 residues. Germline lookup yields CDR1 MGHDK and CDR2 SYGVNS. The CDR3 DNA is TGTGCCAGCAGTGACGGTCTAGCGGGAGACCAAATAATCCAGTGCTTC. As protein: CASSDGLAGDQIIQCF.

The J gene is TRBJ1-1, the V gene TRBV14; D is undetermined. The germline V gene has CDR1 SGHDN and CDR2 FVKESK. The CDR3 length is 15 residues. Between the trimmed V and J ends, which lost 0 bases and 1 base, there was a span of 9 bases. CDR3 bases: TGTGCCAGCAGCCAAGAAAGGACGGGGAACACTGAAGCTTTCTTT. Residues: CASSQERTGNTEAFF.

Many counts were recorded for this clonotype. V gene TRBV10-3 combines with J gene TRBJ1-5; D not resolved. The CDR3 consists of 12 residues. Germline V gene sequence: CDR1 ENHRY, CDR2 SYGVKD. The ends were cut back, 5 bases at V and 7 bases at J, with 9 bases in the middle. This chain's CDR3 is CAISTREQPQHF. Here the CDR3 DNA reads TGTGCCATCAGTACGCGGGAACAGCCCCAGCATTTT.

This clonotype has ten or more counts. The chain has TRBV10-3 and TRBJ2-7; 7 bases match TRBD2. CDR1 ENHRY and CDR2 SYGVKD come from the germline V gene. This CDR3 contains 14 residues. The junction had 7 bases not matched to a gene; V was cut back by 6 bases and J by 2 bases. The CDR3 sequence is CAIRAGLVTYEQYF. In nucleotides, the CDR3 is TGTGCCATCAGAGCGGGATTGGTAACCTACGAGCAGTACTTC.

There are many counts of this clonotype. The chain joins TRBV2 to TRBJ2-7; 8 bases align to TRBD1. Germline lookup yields CDR1 SNHLY and CDR2 FYNNEI. J gave up 1 base and V 6 bases, and 2 bases lay outside the gene matches. The CDR3 covers 13 residues. This CDR3 reads CASRDRASYEQYF. For the CDR3, the DNA is TGTGCCAGCAGGGACAGGGCGTCCTACGAGCAGTACTTC.

The chain combines TRBV15 with TRBJ2-7; perhaps TRBD1 as D (6 bases). This CDR3 has 13 residues. V shed 0 bases and J shed 5 bases, with 8 bases lying between them. Germline V gene sequence: CDR1 LNHNV, CDR2 YYDKDF (reference sequence). In DNA, the CDR3 is TGTGCCACCAGCAGAGACAGGGGTCACGAGCAGTACTTC. It codes for CATSRDRGHEQYF.